A single sample gave rise to the 25 T cell receptor beta chains below, sequenced in a study of identifying expanded T cells in peripheral blood (dated by TCRdb to the late 2010s). The protocol used for the library was the immunoSEQ multiplex PCR assay. Held by TCRdb, this immuneACCESS table contains in-frame sequences only and omits some clones. Under half of the omission traces to an unresolved V gene where checked; the cause of the rest is unknown. The sample records about 100,000 clones, 70% to 90% of which are singletons. Of the sample, around 5.6% is held by the ten largest clones. Sequencing input: blood. The origin of the receptors is a person aged 18 to 75 in good health.

The chain couples TRBV14 to TRBJ1-1, with TRBD1 as a possible D gene (5 bases). This CDR3 has 15 amino acids. CDR1 and CDR2 (germline): SGHDN, FVKESK. Trimming shortened V by 4 bases and J by 6 bases, and 18 bases separated the two germline ends. The CDR3 here is CASSRPSGVGAEAFF. In DNA, the CDR3 is TGTGCCAGCAGCCGCCCTTCGGGGGTAGGGGCTGAAGCTTTCTTT.

V and J are TRBV7-2 and TRBJ1-6; unclear D gene. This CDR3 has 15 residues. Germline V CDR1 and CDR2: SGHTA, FQGNSA. The V end lost 0 bases, the J end lost 0 bases, and 3 bases lay between the germline ends. The CDR3 region has the DNA TGTGCCAGCAGCTTAGCCAGCTCCTATAATTCACCCCTCCACTTT. This codes for CASSLASSYNSPLHF.

V usage is TRBV5-4 and J usage is TRBJ1-3; TRBD1 is a possible D gene (6 bases). Germline CDR1 and CDR2: SGHNT and YYREEE (reference sequence). Trimming took off 5 bases at V and 4 bases at J, with 13 bases between the two ends. The CDR3 is 14 residues long. The CDR3 sequence is CASRQQGLGNTIYF. As DNA, the CDR3 is TGTGCCAGCAGACAACAGGGTTTAGGAAACACCATATATTTT. Full variable domain (remainder filled in from reference TRBV5-4 and TRBJ1-3): ETGVTQSPTHLIKTRGQQVTLRCSSQSGHNTVSWYQQALGQGPQFIFQYYREEENGRGNFPPRFSGLQFPNYSSELNVNALELDDSALYLCASRQQGLGNTIYFGEGSWLTVV.

The V and J genes are TRBV30 and TRBJ1-5; 9 bases fit TRBD1. The V and J ends lost 3 bases and 1 base, in that order; junction bases with no gene match: 13. The CDR3 is 18 residues long. Germline V gene data show CDR1 as GTSNPN and CDR2 as SVGIG (reference sequence). CDR3 region: CAWSLTSQGARSNQPQHF. The CDR3 DNA follows: TGTGCCTGGAGCTTGACATCACAGGGGGCGAGGAGCAATCAGCCCCAGCATTTT.

The chain combines TRBV4-3 with TRBJ1-2; D is possibly TRBD1 (6 bases). The V end lost 0 bases, the J end lost 7 bases, and 12 bases lay between the germline ends. Looked up from germline, CDR1 is LGHNA and CDR2 is YSLEER. The length of the CDR3 is 14 residues. The CDR3 sequence: CASSQDWGTPGYTF. CDR3 coding DNA: TGCGCCAGCAGCCAAGATTGGGGGACACCTGGCTACACCTTC.

This clone has a single count. The rearrangement joins TRBV5-5 to TRBJ1-6; unclear D gene. Germline lookup yields CDR1 SGHKS and CDR2 YYEKEE (reference sequence). V gave up 0 bases and J gave up 7 bases, with 11 bases separating them. The CDR3 contains 15 residues. The CDR3 here is CASSLEGGANSPLHF. The CDR3 DNA is TGTGCCAGCAGCTTGGAGGGCGGTGCCAATTCACCCCTCCACTTT.

The chain couples TRBV10-2 to TRBJ2-3, with TRBD1 as a possible D gene (6 bases). The CDR3 runs to 16 residues. Trimming pared 5 bases from V and 5 bases from J, leaving 20 bases between. Germline CDR1 WSHSY, CDR2 SAAADI. CDR3 protein: CASSSGGSQGGDTQYF. The CDR3 coding sequence is TGCGCCAGCAGTAGTGGGGGCTCTCAAGGGGGAGATACGCAGTATTTT.

This clone occurred once. The chain couples TRBV7-6 to TRBJ1-1; D is undetermined. Germline assignment: CDR1 SGHVS and CDR2 FNYEAQ. The CDR3 is 16 amino acids. V was pared by 1 base and J by 0 bases, with 12 bases between. The CDR3 is CASSLGPGVMNTEAFF. DNA for the CDR3: TGTGCCAGCAGCTTAGGCCCCGGGGTGATGAACACTGAAGCTTTCTTT. Full variable domain (rest looked up from reference TRBV7-6 and TRBJ1-1): GAGVSQSPRYKVTKRGQDVALRCDPISGHVSLYWYRQALGQGPEFLTYFNYEAQQDKSGLPNDRFSAERPEGSISTLTIQRTEQRDSAMYRCASSLGPGVMNTEAFFGQGTRLTVV.

The V call is TRBV6-6, the J call TRBJ2-1, with a tentative D call TRBD2 (6 bases). V dropped 5 bases and J dropped 7 bases, with 12 bases sitting between them. This CDR3 is built from 13 residues. Germline values: CDR1 MNHNY, CDR2 SVGAGI (reference sequence). The CDR3 reads CASSPSSGNEQFF. CDR3 in DNA: TGTGCCAGCAGTCCCTCGAGCGGGAATGAGCAGTTCTTC.

The rearrangement links TRBV6-6 to TRBJ2-5; perhaps TRBD1 as D (7 bases). This CDR3 has 15 amino acids. Germline V gene sequence: CDR1 MNHNY, CDR2 SVGAGI (reference sequence). V was clipped by 5 bases and J by 9 bases, with 22 bases between them. CDR3 DNA: TGTGCCAGCAGTCGGTCCGACAGGGTTGGCGGGGCCCAGTACTTC. This gives the protein CASSRSDRVGGAQYF.

This clone was observed a handful of times. Other nucleotide sequences from this sample produce the same CDR3. As DNA, the CDR3 is TGTGCCAGTAGTATTGGGCTCTCCTACGAGCAGTACTTC. This codes for CASSIGLSYEQYF. The chain links TRBV19 to TRBJ2-7; D gene uncertain. CDR3 length: 13 amino acids. V shed 3 bases and J shed 0 bases, with 6 bases lying between them. Germline V gene lookup returns CDR1 LNHDA and CDR2 SQIVND (reference sequence).

The V and J genes are TRBV4-1 and TRBJ2-7; TRBD1 matches 9 bases. V lost 4 bases and J lost 5; bases outside the gene matches: 9. CDR3 size: 15 residues. The V gene's germline CDR1 is MGHRA and CDR2 YSYEKL. CDR3 residues: CASSRTGTGSHEQYF. The CDR3 coding sequence is TGCGCCAGCAGCCGAACCGGGACAGGGTCCCACGAGCAGTACTTC.

The gene calls are TRBV27 and TRBJ1-1, with a possible D match to TRBD1 (5 bases). The length of the CDR3 is 14 residues. Germline CDR1 and CDR2: MNHEY and SMNVEV (reference sequence). The V end lost 2 bases, the J end lost 2 bases, and 9 bases lay between the germline ends. DNA for the CDR3: TGTGCCAGCAGTTTAAGGGGAGGTAACACTGAAGCTTTCTTT. It encodes CASSLRGGNTEAFF.

The chain links TRBV7-8 to TRBJ1-5; D is ambiguous. The germline gives CDR1 SGHVS, CDR2 FQNEAQ. The ends were cut back, 7 bases at V and 5 bases at J, with 15 bases in the middle. This CDR3 spans 14 amino acids. CDR3 protein: CASTAGVGHQPQHF. The CDR3 DNA reads as TGTGCCAGCACCGCGGGAGTCGGTCATCAGCCCCAGCATTTT.

V and J are TRBV6-1 and TRBJ1-6; D uncertain. Germline CDR1 MNHNS, CDR2 SASEGT. The CDR3 extends over 15 amino acids. V lost 6 bases, J lost 6 bases, and 15 bases lay in between. CDR3 bases: TGTGCCAGCAGGCTCCTCCTAGGAGGTAATTCACCCCTCCACTTT. The encoded protein is CASRLLLGGNSPLHF.

This clone was seen once. The chain carries TRBV18 and TRBJ2-7; 7 positions match TRBD1. Germline-derived CDR1 and CDR2 are KGHSH and LQKENI. V shed 1 base and J 5 bases; nucleotides not matched to a gene: 2. This CDR3 is 13 amino acids long. CDR3 in amino acids: CASSPRDRDEQYF. The CDR3 DNA is TGTGCCAGCTCACCACGCGACAGGGACGAGCAGTACTTC.

The chain employs TRBV11-2 and TRBJ1-5; a possible D gene is TRBD1 (5 bases). This CDR3 has 12 residues. Per germline, CDR1 SGHAT and CDR2 FQNNGV. Between the trimmed V and J ends, which lost 4 bases and 9 bases, there was a span of 10 bases. The CDR3 loop is CASSSGGGPQHF. In nucleotides, the CDR3 is TGTGCCAGCAGCTCGGGTGGGGGGCCCCAGCATTTT.

V is TRBV20-1 and J is TRBJ1-1; D unclear. Trimming took off 3 bases at V and 2 bases at J, with 4 bases between the two ends. CDR3 length: 11 amino acids. From germline, CDR1 is DFQATT and CDR2 SNEGSKA (reference sequence). CDR3 DNA: TGCAGTGCTAGGGAAAACACTGAAGCTTTCTTT. This encodes CSARENTEAFF.

The CDR3 loop reads CASSIASREPEAFF. The CDR3 DNA sequence: TGTGCCAGTAGTATAGCTAGCAGGGAACCTGAAGCTTTCTTT. V is TRBV19 and J is TRBJ1-1; a weak D match, TRBD1 (5 bases). The CDR3 contains 14 residues. In germline, CDR1 is LNHDA, CDR2 SQIVND (reference sequence). The V and J ends lost 1 base and 6 bases respectively, with 12 bases between them.

The gene calls are TRBV30 and TRBJ1-3; D unresolved. There are 12 residues in the CDR3. CDR1 and CDR2 from the germline V gene are GTSNPN and SVGIG (reference sequence). Trimming took off 1 base at V and 8 bases at J, with 9 bases between the two ends. In nucleotides, the CDR3 is TGTGCCTGGAGTGAAGATCGGCACACCATATATTTT. It translates to CAWSEDRHTIYF.

The chain couples TRBV4-1 to TRBJ1-2; D call uncertain. The germline V and J ends were trimmed by 0 bases and 8 bases, with 19 bases remaining between them. The germline V gene encodes CDR1 MGHRA and CDR2 YSYEKL. CDR3 size: 16 residues. The CDR3 nucleotides read TGCGCCAGCAGCCAAGAGGGCTCCTCCACCGCTCGAGGCTACACCTTC. It yields the protein CASSQEGSSTARGYTF.

The CDR3 DNA reads TGTGCCAGCAGTCCTAAAGGGAAGTATGGCTACACCTTC. Translating gives CASSPKGKYGYTF. The chain joins TRBV6-1 to TRBJ1-2; D ambiguous. This CDR3 is built from 13 residues. In germline, CDR1 is MNHNS, CDR2 SASEGT. Trimming stripped 5 bases from V and 5 bases from J, with 12 bases between.

This chain uses TRBV30 with TRBJ1-4, with 9 bases matching TRBD1. Germline V lookup: CDR1 GTSNPN, CDR2 SVGIG (reference sequence). J gave up 8 bases and V 5 bases, and 6 bases lay outside the gene matches. The CDR3 is 13 residues long. The CDR3 reads CAWSRDRVEKLFF. The CDR3 DNA is TGTGCCTGGTCCCGGGACAGGGTCGAAAAACTGTTTTTT. Full variable domain (remainder filled in from reference TRBV30 and TRBJ1-4): SQTIHQWPATLVQPVGSPLSLECTVEGTSNPNLYWYRQAAGRGLQLLFYSVGIGQISSEVPQNLSASRPQDRQFILSSKKLLLSDSGFYLCAWSRDRVEKLFFGSGTQLSVL.

In nucleotides, the CDR3 is TGTGCCAGCAGCCTTTGGGGGGTCCACCAAGCTTTCTTT. This translates into CASSLWGVHQAFF. The chain employs TRBV6-1 and TRBJ1-1; tentative D call: TRBD1 (5 bases). Germline CDR1 MNHNS, CDR2 SASEGT. Trimming left V 6 bases short and J 9 bases short, with 17 bases between. This CDR3 spans 13 amino acids.

CDR3 in amino acids: CAIRGSGPIVKGYTF. For the CDR3, the DNA is TGTGCCATCAGAGGATCTGGGCCCATCGTAAAGGGCTACACCTTC. V usage is TRBV10-3 and J usage is TRBJ1-2; D not resolved. V lost 6 bases and J lost 8, with 22 bases in between. This CDR3 is built from 15 residues. Germline CDR1 and CDR2: ENHRY and SYGVKD.